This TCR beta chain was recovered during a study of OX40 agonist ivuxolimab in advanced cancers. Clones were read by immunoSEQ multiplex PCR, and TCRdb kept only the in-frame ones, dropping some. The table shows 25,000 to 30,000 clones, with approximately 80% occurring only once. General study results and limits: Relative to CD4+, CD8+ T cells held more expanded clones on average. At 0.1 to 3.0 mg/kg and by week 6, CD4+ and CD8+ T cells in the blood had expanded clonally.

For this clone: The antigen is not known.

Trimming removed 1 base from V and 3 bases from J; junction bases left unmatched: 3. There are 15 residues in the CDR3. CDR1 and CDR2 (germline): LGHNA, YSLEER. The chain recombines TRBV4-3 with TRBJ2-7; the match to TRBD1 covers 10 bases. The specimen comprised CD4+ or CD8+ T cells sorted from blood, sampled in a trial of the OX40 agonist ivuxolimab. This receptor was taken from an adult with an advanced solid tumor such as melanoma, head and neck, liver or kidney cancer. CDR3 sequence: CASSQAGQGLYEQYF. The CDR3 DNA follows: TGCGCCAGCAGCCAAGCGGGACAGGGGCTCTACGAGCAGTACTTC.